One and the same sample provided the 20 T cell receptor beta chains below, sequenced in a study of T-cell memory formation after mild COVID-19. TCRdb used MiXCR to reprocess the 5' RACE reads, holding one entry per CDR3 protein. The sample includes under 300,000 distinct CDR3 sequences, around 16% of them seen just once. Source material: PBMCs or a T cell subset sorted from them (not recorded which). All receptors derive from a man younger than 35 who had mild COVID-19 (a few samples of this study predate the infection). Cell type and time point are not known.

This clonotype appeared many times. This chain connects TRBV5-1 to TRBJ2-2; perhaps TRBD2 as D (6 bases). The CDR3 has 15 amino acids. Germline CDR1 is SGHRS and CDR2 is YFSETQ. V was shortened by 0 bases and J by 5 bases, with 11 bases between the two germline ends. This CDR3 reads CASSLASAGTGELFF. CDR3 DNA sequence: TGCGCCAGCAGCTTGGCTAGCGCCGGAACCGGGGAGCTGTTTTTT.

This clonotype turned up a few times. The chain employs TRBV6-5 and TRBJ2-2; D may correspond to TRBD1 or TRBD2 (6 bases each). Trimming removed 4 bases from V and 6 bases from J, with 15 bases in between. The length of the CDR3 is 15 residues. In germline, CDR1 is MNHEY, CDR2 SVGAGI. The CDR3 region is CASSWGASRSGELFF. The CDR3 DNA reads TGTGCCAGCAGTTGGGGGGCTAGCAGGTCCGGGGAGCTGTTTTTT.

This chain joins TRBV7-2 and TRBJ2-2; D unclear. Germline V lookup: CDR1 SGHTA, CDR2 FQGNSA. The CDR3 is made up of 15 amino acids. Trimming left V 2 bases short and J 6 bases short, with 13 bases between. The CDR3 sequence is CASSLKVAGPGELFF. DNA for the CDR3: TGTGCCAGCAGCTTAAAAGTAGCTGGGCCCGGGGAGCTGTTTTTT.

Only a few counts were recorded for this clonotype. The gene calls are TRBV20-1 and TRBJ2-7; TRBD1 aligns across 10 bases. This CDR3 has 14 amino acids. Germline V gene sequence: CDR1 DFQATT, CDR2 SNEGSKA (reference sequence). Losses at the gene ends were 0 bases for V and 6 bases for J; bases not matched to a gene: 5. The CDR3 DNA sequence: TGCAGTGCTAGAGATTCCGGGACAGGGGTCGAGCAGTACTTC. Translation gives CSARDSGTGVEQYF.

This clonotype was seen repeatedly, ten times or more. The rearrangement joins TRBV29-1 to TRBJ2-3; D uncertain. Germline V gives CDR1 SQVTM, CDR2 ANQGSEA. V dropped 0 bases and J dropped 5 bases, with 6 bases sitting between them. The CDR3 consists of 12 residues. The chain's CDR3 is CSVEDLGDTQYF. In nucleotides, the CDR3 is TGCAGCGTTGAAGATCTAGGAGATACGCAGTATTTT.

This rearrangement joins TRBV4-1 to TRBJ2-3, with 12 bases lining up with TRBD2. CDR1 is MGHRA and CDR2 is YSYEKL in the germline V gene. The CDR3 is 17 residues long. Trimming cost V 2 bases and J 4 bases; bases outside gene matches: 7. CDR3 sequence: CASSQLRASGGADTQYF. The CDR3 DNA reads TGCGCCAGCAGCCAACTTCGGGCTAGCGGGGGGGCAGATACGCAGTATTTT.

The DNA of the CDR3 is TGCGCCAGCAGCGCCGCCGGACAGGTCTATGGCTACACCTTC. It codes for CASSAAGQVYGYTF. V gene TRBV5-1 combines with J gene TRBJ1-2, with 7 bases that match TRBD1. V trimming: 4 bases; J trimming: 4 bases; junction bases outside the gene matches: 7. There are 14 residues in the CDR3. Germline V CDR1 and CDR2: SGHRS, YFSETQ.

This chain joins TRBV4-1 and TRBJ2-1, with 9 bases that match TRBD2. The CDR3 consists of 17 residues. Germline trimming cut 2 bases from V and 5 bases from J; bases unmatched to any gene: 10. Germline CDR1 reads MGHRA; CDR2 reads YSYEKL. The CDR3 nucleotides are TGCGCCAGCAGCCAAATACCCTTAGCGGGGGCAGACAATGAGCAGTTCTTC. Protein sequence: CASSQIPLAGADNEQFF.

The V call is TRBV7-9, the J call TRBJ2-7; 7 bases are a match to TRBD2. The germline gives CDR1 SEHNR, CDR2 FQNEAQ (reference sequence). Trimming at V came to 3 bases and at J to 1 base, leaving 3 bases not matched to a gene. CDR3 length: 14 amino acids. CDR3 in DNA: TGTGCCAGCAGCTTTGGGGGAGGGTCCTACGAGCAGTACTTC. Translated, it gives CASSFGGGSYEQYF.

This clonotype was detected only a few times. This CDR3 reads CASSPTGTGAVFQETQYF. CDR3 DNA: TGCGCCAGCAGCCCAACCGGGACAGGTGCTGTTTTCCAAGAGACCCAGTACTTC. The genes are TRBV4-3 and TRBJ2-5, with TRBD1 identical over 8 bases. V was pared by 4 bases and J by 1 base, with 14 bases of the junction left unmatched. The CDR3 loop spans 18 amino acids. Germline V gene lookup returns CDR1 LGHNA and CDR2 YSLEER.

The chain joins TRBV6-1 to TRBJ2-3; D might be TRBD2 (7 bases). V lost 1 base and J 5 bases, leaving 16 bases between the germline ends. CDR3 length: 16 residues. The germline V gene has CDR1 MNHNS and CDR2 SASEGT. CDR3 bases: TGTGCCAGCAGTGAAGACTCTGCGGGGGCCTTAGATACGCAGTATTTT. Amino acids: CASSEDSAGALDTQYF.

This clonotype has only a few counts. This chain uses TRBV4-2 with TRBJ1-1; D is unresolved. Germline assignment: CDR1 LGHNA and CDR2 YNFKEQ. Trimming shortened V by 0 bases and J by 3 bases, and 8 bases separated the two germline ends. The CDR3 covers 14 residues. The CDR3 nucleotides are TGTGCCAGCAGCCAAGACTGGCAGGACACTGAAGCTTTCTTT. Its protein product is CASSQDWQDTEAFF.

The chain is built from TRBV7-6 and TRBJ1-5; 7 bases match TRBD1. The CDR3 is made up of 14 amino acids. V shed 5 bases, J shed 7 bases, and the junction held 8 bases outside the gene matches. In germline, CDR1 is SGHVS, CDR2 FNYEAQ. The CDR3 loop is CASSPGTAEQPQHF. The CDR3 DNA follows: TGTGCCAGCAGCCCAGGGACAGCGGAGCAGCCCCAGCATTTT.

Ten or more counts support this clonotype. One end of the junction is discordant with germline, which a read error may explain. The chain couples TRBV5-1 to TRBJ2-5; the D is unclear. CDR3 length: 11 residues. Germline V CDR1 and CDR2: SGHRS, YFSETQ. CDR3 bases: TGTGCCAGCAGCTTCCAAGAGACCCAGTACTTC. Translation gives CASSFQETQYF.

Only a few counts were recorded for this clonotype. The chain recombines TRBV5-1 with TRBJ1-1; D gene uncertain. The germline V and J ends were trimmed by 0 bases and 10 bases, with 16 bases remaining between them. The CDR3 consists of 14 residues. Germline V gene sequence: CDR1 SGHRS, CDR2 YFSETQ. CDR3 nucleotide sequence: TGCGCCAGCAGCTTGGGGTCCCCTCCCCGAGGAGCTTTCTTT. It is translated as CASSLGSPPRGAFF.

This chain joins TRBV5-1 and TRBJ2-2; maybe TRBD1 (5 bases). The V gene lost 0 bases and the J gene lost 1 base, with 10 bases spanning the gap. CDR3 length equals 16 residues. Germline CDR1 and CDR2: SGHRS and YFSETQ. CDR3 region: CASSLVPGLNTGELFF. CDR3 nucleotides: TGCGCCAGCAGCTTGGTCCCAGGGTTGAACACCGGGGAGCTGTTTTTT.

This clonotype came up many times. The chain couples TRBV28 to TRBJ1-2, with D perhaps TRBD1 (5 bases). CDR3 length equals 13 residues. Germline loops: CDR1 MDHEN, CDR2 SYDVKM. The V end lost 4 bases, the J end lost 4 bases, and 10 bases lay between the germline ends. CDR3 residues: CASSSGGGYGYTF. The DNA of the CDR3 is TGTGCCAGCAGTTCCGGGGGGGGCTATGGCTACACCTTC.

This chain connects TRBV7-9 to TRBJ1-5; D call uncertain. Looked up from germline, CDR1 is SEHNR and CDR2 is FQNEAQ (reference sequence). CDR3 length equals 15 residues. V dropped 1 base and J dropped 3 bases, with 10 bases sitting between them. The CDR3 spells CASSLDATSNQPQHF. The CDR3 DNA reads as TGTGCCAGCAGCTTAGACGCTACCTCCAATCAGCCCCAGCATTTT.

The chain joins TRBV4-1 to TRBJ2-1, with 9 bases identical to TRBD1. Per the germline V gene, CDR1 is MGHRA and CDR2 is YSYEKL. The CDR3 has 16 residues. V lost 1 base to trimming and J lost 9 bases; unmatched junction nucleotides: 10. The CDR3 bases are TGCGCCAGCAGCCAAGGCCGACAGGGGGGTCTGCGTGAGCAGTTCTTC. This gives the protein CASSQGRQGGLREQFF.

This clonotype has a handful of counts. The chain uses TRBV2 and TRBJ2-5; D is unresolved. Trimming cost V 0 bases and J 2 bases, with 7 bases left between them. CDR1 and CDR2 (germline): SNHLY, FYNNEI. The length of the CDR3 is 14 residues. As DNA, the CDR3 is TGTGCCAGCAGTGAAGCGCTTTTGCAAGAGACCCAGTACTTC. This codes for CASSEALLQETQYF.